This paragraph covers one TCR beta chain sequence. The CDR3 runs 12 residues. Germline V gene data show CDR1 as MNHEY and CDR2 as SMNVEV (reference sequence). Trimming took off 4 bases at V and 2 bases at J, with 6 bases between the two ends. Only in-frame clones appear in the TCRdb table, and some are missing; sequencing was by immunoSEQ multiplex PCR. Of approximately 590,000 clones listed, around 95% were seen once; the top ten hold about 0.11%. The data were taken from a study of shared clonotypes between healthy human individuals. Terminally differentiated effector memory CD45RA+ cells were excluded from the naive CD8 cells, which were CD45RO-negative and positively selected for CCR7.

This TCR was sampled from a woman aged 30 to 39 in good health. Sequencing used naive CD8+ T cells sorted from blood. V is TRBV27 and J is TRBJ2-7; D is ambiguous. The CDR3 nucleotides are TGTGCCAGCAGTTCCGAAACCTACGAGCAGTACTTC. Translation: CASSSETYEQYF.